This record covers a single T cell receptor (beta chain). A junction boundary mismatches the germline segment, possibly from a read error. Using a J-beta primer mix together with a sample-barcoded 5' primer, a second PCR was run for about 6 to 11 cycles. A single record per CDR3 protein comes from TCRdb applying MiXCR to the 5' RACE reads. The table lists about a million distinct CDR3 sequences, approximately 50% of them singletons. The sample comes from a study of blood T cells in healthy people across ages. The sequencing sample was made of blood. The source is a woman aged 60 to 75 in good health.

CDR3 coding DNA: TGTGCCAGCGCACCCGGAAACTACGAGCAGTACTTC. Residues: CASAPGNYEQYF. This chain connects TRBV18 to TRBJ2-7; D unresolved. The CDR3 has 12 amino acids. CDR1 is KGHSH and CDR2 is LQKENI in the germline V gene.